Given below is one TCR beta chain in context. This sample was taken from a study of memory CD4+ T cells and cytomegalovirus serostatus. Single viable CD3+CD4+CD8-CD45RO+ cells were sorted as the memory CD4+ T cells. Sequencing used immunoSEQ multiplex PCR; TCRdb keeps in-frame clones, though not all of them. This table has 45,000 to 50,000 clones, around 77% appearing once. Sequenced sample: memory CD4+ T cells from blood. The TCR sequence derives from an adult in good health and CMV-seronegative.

DNA for the CDR3: TGCGCCAGCAGTGATAGAGTAAGCTCCTATAATTCACCCCTCCACTTT. Translating it yields CASSDRVSSYNSPLHF. The chain joins TRBV10-1 to TRBJ1-6; D gene unclear. This CDR3 region has 16 residues. Germline lookup yields CDR1 WNHNN and CDR2 SYGVQD (reference sequence). V dropped 3 bases and J dropped 0 bases, with 9 bases sitting between them.